The 29 T cell receptor beta chains listed next were all sequenced from one sample in a study of CD8 T cells in ankylosing spondylitis. Study-level points and caveats: A TCR beta motif made of fewer than ten highly homologous variants seemed typical of ankylosing spondylitis blood.

TCRdb called the 5' RACE reads again in MiXCR, with one record for every CDR3 protein. This sample has over 400,000 distinct CDR3 sequences, with 26% found just once. Antigen specificity for these receptors is unknown. Sequences were obtained from blood, either unsorted or a sorted T cell fraction (not recorded which). The receptors here all came from a male donor with ankylosing spondylitis.

This clonotype has only one observation. V usage is TRBV7-2 and J usage is TRBJ2-3, with TRBD2 identical over 8 bases. CDR1 and CDR2 from the germline V gene are SGHTA and FQGNSA. This CDR3 contains 16 residues. Losses at the gene ends were 5 bases for V and 1 base for J; bases not matched to a gene: 8. The DNA of the CDR3 is TGTGCCAGCAGCCTAGGTAGCGGGGAGGGCACAGATACGCAGTATTTT. As protein: CASSLGSGEGTDTQYF.

The table lists this clonotype with a few counts. The CDR3 region has the DNA TGCGCCAGCAGCTTGGCTGTCTCCGGGGGCTATGGCTACACCTTC. Amino acids: CASSLAVSGGYGYTF. The chain couples TRBV5-1 to TRBJ1-2; TRBD1 is a possible D gene (5 bases). Trimming took 0 bases from V and 4 from J, leaving 13 bases between them. Germline V gives CDR1 SGHRS, CDR2 YFSETQ. The CDR3 is 15 amino acids.

Ten or more counts support this clonotype. The chain combines TRBV4-2 with TRBJ1-1, with no clear D. This CDR3 is built from 14 residues. The germline V gene encodes CDR1 LGHNA and CDR2 YNFKEQ. Trimming took off 0 bases at V and 1 base at J, with 6 bases between the two ends. As DNA, the CDR3 is TGTGCCAGCAGCCAAGATCGACAGAACACTGAAGCTTTCTTT. Translated, it gives CASSQDRQNTEAFF.

This clonotype was found a few times. The gene calls are TRBV4-1 and TRBJ2-6; D is possibly TRBD2 (6 bases). CDR3 length equals 17 residues. Germline lookup yields CDR1 MGHRA and CDR2 YSYEKL. Trimming removed 2 bases at V and 0 bases at J, with 11 bases between. The CDR3 DNA sequence: TGCGCCAGCAGCCAACCAGTCGGGGGCTCTGGGGCCAACGTCCTGACTTTC. Translating it yields CASSQPVGGSGANVLTF.

In this sample, this clonotype turned up a few times. The rearrangement links TRBV14 to TRBJ2-5; 10 bases fit TRBD2. Germline CDR1 SGHDN, CDR2 FVKESK. The V gene end was trimmed by 0 bases and the J gene end by 4 bases; junction bases not matched to a gene: 8. The CDR3 runs 17 residues. The CDR3 DNA is TGTGCCAGCAGCCAAGATCGGGCTAGCGGGAGTCTAGAGACCCAGTACTTC. This translates into CASSQDRASGSLETQYF.

This rearrangement joins TRBV30 to TRBJ1-2; D is possibly TRBD1 (5 bases). CDR3 length equals 13 residues. Germline V gene sequence: CDR1 GTSNPN, CDR2 SVGIG (reference sequence). V was cut by 4 bases and J by 6 bases, with 15 bases left in between. The DNA for the CDR3 is TGTGCCTGGATAGCAGGGAACTGGGATGGCTACACCTTC. This translates into CAWIAGNWDGYTF.

This clonotype has just a few counts. The chain combines TRBV18 with TRBJ2-4; the D call may be TRBD1 or TRBD2 (6 bases each). V lost 3 bases to trimming and J lost 5 bases, with 14 bases between them. Germline V gene lookup returns CDR1 KGHSH and CDR2 LQKENI. The CDR3 has 15 amino acids. The CDR3 DNA is TGTGCCAGCTCACCGACACGGGGGCTCGAAAACATTCAGTACTTC. Its translation is CASSPTRGLENIQYF.

This chain uses TRBV20-1 with TRBJ2-3; D is unresolved. CDR1 DFQATT and CDR2 SNEGSKA come from the germline V gene (reference sequence). The CDR3 sequence is 15 residues long. V gave up 1 base and J gave up 3 bases, with 14 bases separating them. The CDR3 sequence: CSARGVLGITDTQYF. For the CDR3, the DNA is TGCAGTGCTAGAGGAGTCCTAGGGATTACAGATACGCAGTATTTT.

The rearrangement links TRBV20-1 to TRBJ1-2; D uncertain. V was shortened by 3 bases and J by 0 bases, with 8 bases between the two germline ends. This CDR3 contains 13 residues. The germline V gene encodes CDR1 DFQATT and CDR2 SNEGSKA (reference sequence). The CDR3: CSASVSSNYGYTF. The CDR3 DNA reads TGCAGTGCTAGCGTGTCTTCTAACTATGGCTACACCTTC.

This clonotype was picked up a small number of times. V is TRBV7-6 and J is TRBJ2-1, with 7 bases aligning to TRBD1. Trimming at V came to 5 bases and at J to 4 bases, leaving 5 bases not matched to a gene. The CDR3 consists of 14 residues. Germline assignment: CDR1 SGHVS and CDR2 FNYEAQ. The CDR3 here is CASSIGQAYNEQFF. In DNA, the CDR3 is TGTGCCAGCAGCATCGGACAGGCATACAATGAGCAGTTCTTC.

V usage is TRBV5-1 and J usage is TRBJ2-7; 9 bases agree with TRBD1. With 4 bases clipped from V and 3 bases from J, the junction kept 8 bases outside the gene matches. CDR3 length: 15 residues. Germline CDR1 is SGHRS and CDR2 is YFSETQ. The CDR3 here is CASSRPGTGLYEQYF. The CDR3 DNA follows: TGCGCCAGCAGCAGACCCGGGACAGGGCTCTACGAGCAGTACTTC.

The chain employs TRBV6-5 and TRBJ2-7; D gene unclear. From germline, CDR1 is MNHEY and CDR2 SVGAGI. CDR3 length: 13 residues. V lost 2 bases and J 4 bases, leaving 9 bases between the germline ends. DNA for the CDR3: TGTGCCAGCAGTTACAGTTCGGTTTACGAGCAGTACGTC. Translation: CASSYSSVYEQYV.

This chain links TRBV11-1 with TRBJ2-1, with TRBD2 matching over 7 bases. The V segment lost 5 bases and the J segment 4 bases; nucleotides outside the gene matches: 20. Germline CDR1 and CDR2: SGHAT and FQDESV (reference sequence). The CDR3 spans 19 residues. CDR3 sequence reads: CASSPAGTGTKGGYNEQFF. The CDR3 DNA reads TGTGCCAGCAGCCCGGCAGGTACCGGGACTAAAGGCGGGTACAATGAGCAGTTCTTC. Variable domain in full (rest from reference TRBV11-1 and TRBJ2-1): EAEVAQSPRYKITEKSQAVAFWCDPISGHATLYWYRQILGQGPELLVQFQDESVVDDSQLPKDRFSAERLKGVDSTLKIQPAELGDSAMYLCASSPAGTGTKGGYNEQFFGPGTRLTVL.

This clonotype was detected many times. This chain uses TRBV20-1 with TRBJ2-2; perhaps TRBD2 as D (6 bases). CDR1 is DFQATT and CDR2 is SNEGSKA in the germline V gene (reference sequence). The CDR3 length is 11 residues. Trimming cost V 6 bases and J 5 bases, with 7 bases left between them. DNA for the CDR3: TGCAGTGCCCGGGGGACCGGGGAGCTGTTTTTT. This translates into CSARGTGELFF.

The gene calls are TRBV7-8 and TRBJ2-2; D remains unclear. CDR3 length: 14 amino acids. Trimming left V 6 bases short and J 4 bases short, with 12 bases between. The germline V gene encodes CDR1 SGHVS and CDR2 FQNEAQ. The chain's CDR3 is CASRGRLSTGELFF. CDR3 nucleotides: TGTGCCAGCAGGGGCCGACTCAGCACCGGGGAGCTGTTTTTT. Using reference TRBV7-8 and TRBJ2-2 for the parts outside the CDR3, the full variable domain is GAGVSQSPRYKVAKRGQDVALRCDPISGHVSLFWYQQALGQGPEFLTYFQNEAQLDKSGLPSDRFFAERPEGSVSTLKIQRTQQEDSAVYLCASRGRLSTGELFFGEGSRLTVL.

The chain employs TRBV20-1 and TRBJ2-5; no definite D call. Germline-derived CDR1 and CDR2 are DFQATT and SNEGSKA (reference sequence). V shed 6 bases and J shed 5 bases, with 16 bases lying between them. CDR3 size: 13 residues. The CDR3 is CSASRTVLETQYF. CDR3 coding DNA: TGCAGTGCAAGCAGGACGGTTTTGGAGACCCAGTACTTC.

This clonotype was counted only a few times. CDR3 residues: CAIRPGTAESPLHF. The CDR3 nucleotides read TGTGCCATCAGGCCCGGGACAGCCGAATCACCCCTCCACTTT. The J gene is TRBJ1-6, the V gene TRBV10-3; 7 bases match TRBD1. V was pared by 6 bases and J by 10 bases, with 9 bases of the junction left unmatched. Germline V lookup: CDR1 ENHRY, CDR2 SYGVKD. The CDR3 totals 14 residues.

In this sample, this clonotype turned up a few times. The chain combines TRBV12-5 with TRBJ2-1, with D perhaps being TRBD1 or TRBD2 (5 bases each). Germline CDR1 and CDR2: LGHNT and FRNRAP. Deletions cut 6 bases from V and 6 bases from J, with 21 bases between. The CDR3 is 16 residues long. The chain's CDR3 is CASGPGTVGAFNEQFF. For the CDR3, the DNA is TGTGCTAGTGGCCCCGGGACCGTGGGAGCCTTCAATGAGCAGTTCTTC.

J is TRBJ2-7 and V is TRBV27; D might be TRBD2 (6 bases). Germline V lookup: CDR1 MNHEY, CDR2 SMNVEV (reference sequence). Trimming took 4 bases from V and 9 from J, leaving 19 bases between them. The CDR3 consists of 14 residues. The CDR3 DNA reads as TGTGCCAGCAGTTCATGGGGAGGAGGGATGAGGCAGTACGTC. Encoded protein: CASSSWGGGMRQYV.

This chain links TRBV21-1 with TRBJ2-5. TRBV21-1 is reported as a pseudogene. The CDR3 totals 15 residues. CDR3: CASSKAVEDQETQYF. The CDR3 DNA follows: TGTGCCAGCAGCAAAGCAGTCGAGGACCAAGAGACCCAGTACTTC.

This chain links TRBV24-1 with TRBJ2-7; D call uncertain. Germline V lookup: CDR1 KGHDR, CDR2 SFDVKD. V gave up 3 bases and J gave up 6 bases, with 17 bases separating them. The length of the CDR3 is 15 residues. CDR3 in amino acids: CATSDPRGPQLEQYF. CDR3 DNA sequence: TGTGCCACCAGTGATCCCCGAGGACCGCAACTCGAGCAGTACTTC.

This clonotype appeared many times. The rearrangement joins TRBV7-2 to TRBJ2-7; no definite D call. Germline assignment: CDR1 SGHTA and CDR2 FQGNSA. V was clipped by 2 bases and J by 2 bases, with 7 bases between them. The CDR3 loop spans 13 amino acids. The CDR3 loop reads CASSLPQAYEQYF. The CDR3 bases are TGTGCCAGCAGCTTACCCCAGGCCTACGAGCAGTACTTC.

Only a few counts were recorded for this clonotype. Here the CDR3 reads CASISGKFTYNEQFF. In DNA form, the CDR3 reads TGTGCCAGCATTTCAGGGAAATTCACCTACAATGAGCAGTTCTTC. The V gene is TRBV7-9, the J gene TRBJ2-1; the D gene is possibly TRBD1 (5 bases). This CDR3 comprises 15 residues. Germline lookup yields CDR1 SEHNR and CDR2 FQNEAQ (reference sequence). V was shortened by 7 bases and J by 2 bases, with 15 bases between the two germline ends.

V and J are TRBV4-1 and TRBJ1-1, with 7 positions matching TRBD1. Germline lookup yields CDR1 MGHRA and CDR2 YSYEKL. V shed 0 bases and J 1 base; nucleotides not matched to a gene: 11. The length of the CDR3 is 18 residues. As DNA, the CDR3 is TGCGCCAGCAGCCAAGAGGGTAGGGGGCGTCGAAGGAACACTGAAGCTTTCTTT. It yields the protein CASSQEGRGRRRNTEAFF.

This rearrangement joins TRBV7-2 to TRBJ2-7; unclear D gene. This CDR3 has 12 amino acids. The V and J ends lost 4 bases and 1 base respectively, with 5 bases between them. Germline CDR1 and CDR2: SGHTA and FQGNSA. CDR3 protein: CASSSFSYEQYV. The CDR3 coding sequence is TGTGCCAGCAGCTCCTTTTCCTACGAGCAGTACGTC.

This clonotype was recorded a few times. This chain links TRBV3-1 with TRBJ1-2; no clear D gene. V was clipped by 2 bases and J by 6 bases, with 7 bases between them. The CDR3 covers 12 residues. Germline V lookup: CDR1 LGHDT, CDR2 YNNKEL (reference sequence). The CDR3 is CASSQYLHGYTF. CDR3 DNA sequence: TGTGCCAGCAGCCAATATCTGCATGGCTACACCTTC.

The rearrangement links TRBV20-1 to TRBJ2-5; 7 positions match TRBD2. This CDR3 is built from 14 residues. Germline trimming cut 1 base from V and 7 bases from J; bases unmatched to any gene: 9. CDR1 and CDR2 (germline): DFQATT, SNEGSKA (reference sequence). Here the CDR3 reads CSARAHSSSGTQYF. In nucleotides, the CDR3 is TGCAGTGCTAGAGCGCACTCGTCTAGCGGGACCCAGTACTTC.

The chain recombines TRBV19 with TRBJ2-5; 7 nucleotides match TRBD2. V lost 5 bases, J lost 2 bases, and 11 bases stayed unmatched. CDR1 LNHDA and CDR2 SQIVND come from the germline V gene (reference sequence). The CDR3 runs 16 residues. CDR3 region: CASSLLRLAGQETQYF. The CDR3 DNA reads as TGTGCCAGTAGTCTTCTTAGACTAGCCGGGCAAGAGACCCAGTACTTC.

This chain uses TRBV5-1 with TRBJ2-7, with D perhaps matching TRBD2 (6 bases). V lost 0 bases and J lost 3, with 13 bases in between. The CDR3 length is 15 residues. CDR1 is SGHRS, CDR2 YFSETQ, per germline. CDR3 protein: CASSLVALGGYEQYF. Here the CDR3 DNA reads TGCGCCAGCAGCTTGGTGGCGTTGGGGGGCTACGAGCAGTACTTC.